The entry below describes one T cell receptor beta chain. Trimming shortened V by 3 bases and J by 1 base, and 10 bases separated the two germline ends. In germline, CDR1 is SGHAT, CDR2 FQNNGV. This CDR3 has 15 amino acids. The data were taken from a study of blood T cell repertoires in COVID-19. Study at large: PBMCs, B-cell-depleted T cells, or T cells were the source of the cDNA or gDNA that made up the material.

In the original workflow: The authors estimated nucleated cell counts from reference gene primer amplification. Clones were read by immunoSEQ multiplex PCR, and TCRdb kept only the in-frame ones, dropping some. V and J calls and clone size follow that table, whereas D and trimming were derived from the DNA. This sample has about 190,000 clones, with about 88% found just once. This chain joins TRBV11-2 and TRBJ1-5, with D perhaps matching TRBD1 (5 bases). This receptor was taken from a young man with acute or convalescent COVID-19. Sequencing used peripheral blood. DNA of the CDR3: TGTGCCAGCAGCTTTGACAGCCTGAGCAATCAGCCCCAGCATTTT. This translates into CASSFDSLSNQPQHF. Full variable domain (rest looked up from reference TRBV11-2 and TRBJ1-5): EAGVAQSPRYKIIEKRQSVAFWCNPISGHATLYWYQQILGQGPKLLIQFQNNGVVDDSQLPKDRFSAERLKGVDSTLKIQPAKLEDSAVYLCASSFDSLSNQPQHFGDGTRLSIL.